This T cell receptor (beta chain) was profiled in a study of T cell responses to AZD1222 COVID-19 vaccine. Turning to the study itself: Pooling of second doses given at about 4 or about 12 weeks was done. Overall study findings and caveats: Only a handful of AZD1222 recipients were seropositive at baseline. Spike-specific TCRs gained breadth and depth after people received two AZD1222 doses.

This clone came up once. Its antigen is unknown. Using immunoSEQ multiplex PCR, the repertoire was profiled, and TCRdb retains in-frame clones only, with some absent. The repertoire includes 140,000 to 150,000 clones, 93% of them detected once, and 5% to 6.5% sits in the top ten. The V gene's germline CDR1 is DFQATT and CDR2 SNEGSKA (reference sequence). This CDR3 has 15 residues. After removal of 3 bases from V and 7 bases from J, the junction contained 11 bases not matched to a gene. This specimen consisted of peripheral blood, obtained on day 0 of AZD1222 vaccination. The sequence was obtained from an adult in good health. This chain connects TRBV20-1 to TRBJ1-2; 10 nucleotides agree with TRBD1. CDR3 coding DNA: TGCAGTGCTAGTCCCACCGACAGGGGGCAGGGTGGCTACACCTTC. Amino acids: CSASPTDRGQGGYTF.